This TCR beta chain originates from a study of cytomegalovirus exposure and HLA in healthy donors. Researchers ran the PCR with 60 Vbeta and 13 Jbeta primers. The repertoire was sequenced with immunoSEQ multiplex PCR; TCRdb's copy has only in-frame clones and lacks some. This table holds about 120,000 clones, 77% found once. General study points: Most TCR sequences were rare, but some public TCRs occurred in many donors. In a later analysis, V- and J-gene trimming of beta chains associated with a DCLRE1C missense variant, replicated independently.

Looked up from germline, CDR1 is SGHTS and CDR2 is YDEGEE. With 4 bases clipped from V and 0 bases from J, the junction kept 8 bases outside the gene matches. This CDR3 has 17 residues. For this clone: Its antigen remains unknown.

The sequence came from a human donor in good health. The V call is TRBV5-8, the J call TRBJ1-5; 9 bases match TRBD1. The specimen was PBMCs. In DNA form, the CDR3 reads TGTGCCAGCAGCCGGACAGGGGTAGGGGGTAGCAATCAGCCCCAGCATTTT. Its protein is CASSRTGVGGSNQPQHF.